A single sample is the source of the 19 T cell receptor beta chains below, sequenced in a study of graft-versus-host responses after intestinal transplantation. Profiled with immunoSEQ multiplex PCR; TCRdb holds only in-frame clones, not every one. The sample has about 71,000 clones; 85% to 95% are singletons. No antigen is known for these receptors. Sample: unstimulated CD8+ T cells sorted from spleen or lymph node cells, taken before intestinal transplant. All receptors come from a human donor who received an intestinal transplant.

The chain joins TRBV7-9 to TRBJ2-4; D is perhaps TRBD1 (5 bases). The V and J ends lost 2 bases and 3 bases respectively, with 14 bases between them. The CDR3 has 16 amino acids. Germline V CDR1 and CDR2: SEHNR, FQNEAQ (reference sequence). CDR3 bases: TGTGCCAGCAGCTTACCAGGGCTTGGGGTCAAAAACATTCAGTACTTC. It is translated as CASSLPGLGVKNIQYF.

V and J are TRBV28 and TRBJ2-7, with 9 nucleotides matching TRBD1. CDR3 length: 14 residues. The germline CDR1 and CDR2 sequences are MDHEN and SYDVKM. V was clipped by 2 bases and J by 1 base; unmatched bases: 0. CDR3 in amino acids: CASSLGTGSYEQYF. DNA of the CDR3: TGTGCCAGCAGTTTAGGGACAGGGTCCTACGAGCAGTACTTC. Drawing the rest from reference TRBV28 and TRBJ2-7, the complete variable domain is DVKVTQSSRYLVKRTGEKVFLECVQDMDHENMFWYRQDPGLGLRLIYFSYDVKMKEKGDIPEGYSVSREKKERFSLILESASTNQTSMYLCASSLGTGSYEQYFGPGTRLTVT.

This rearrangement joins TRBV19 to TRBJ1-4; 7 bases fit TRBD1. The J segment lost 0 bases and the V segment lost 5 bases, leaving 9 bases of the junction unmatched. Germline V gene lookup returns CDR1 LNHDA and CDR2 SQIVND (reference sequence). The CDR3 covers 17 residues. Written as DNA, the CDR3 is TGTGCCAGTAGTCCCGGACAGGAGGATCCAACTAATGAAAAACTGTTTTTT. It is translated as CASSPGQEDPTNEKLFF.

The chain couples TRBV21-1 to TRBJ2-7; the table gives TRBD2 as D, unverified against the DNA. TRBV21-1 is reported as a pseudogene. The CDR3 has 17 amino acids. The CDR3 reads CASSKGPLAGAREEQYF. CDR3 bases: TGTGCCAGCAGCAAAGGGCCACTAGCGGGAGCTCGTGAAGAGCAGTACTTC.

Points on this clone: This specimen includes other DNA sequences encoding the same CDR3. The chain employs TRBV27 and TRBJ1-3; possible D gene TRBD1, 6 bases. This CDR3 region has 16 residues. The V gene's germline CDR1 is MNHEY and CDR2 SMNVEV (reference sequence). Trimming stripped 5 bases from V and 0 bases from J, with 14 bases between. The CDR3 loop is CASSAGTPISGNTIYF. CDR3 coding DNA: TGTGCCAGCAGTGCCGGGACACCCATCTCTGGAAACACCATATATTTT.

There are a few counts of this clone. CDR3: CASSGEVDQETQYF. The CDR3 DNA is TGTGCCAGTAGTGGGGAAGTGGATCAAGAGACCCAGTACTTC. The chain couples TRBV19 to TRBJ2-5; D remains ambiguous. The CDR3 is 14 amino acids. Germline CDR1 is LNHDA and CDR2 is SQIVND (reference sequence). The V end lost 5 bases, the J end lost 2 bases, and 12 bases lay between the germline ends.

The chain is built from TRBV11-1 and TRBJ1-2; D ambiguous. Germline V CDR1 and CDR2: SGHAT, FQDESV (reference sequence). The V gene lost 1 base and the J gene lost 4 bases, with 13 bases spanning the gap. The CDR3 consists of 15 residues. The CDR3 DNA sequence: TGTGCCAGCAGCTTAGACCCAGGACGGGTCTATGGCTACACCTTC. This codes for CASSLDPGRVYGYTF.

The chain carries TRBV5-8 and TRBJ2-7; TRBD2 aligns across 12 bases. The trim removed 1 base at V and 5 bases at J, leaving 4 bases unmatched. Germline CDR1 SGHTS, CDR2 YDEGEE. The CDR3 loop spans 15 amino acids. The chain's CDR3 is CASSLTSGRNNEQYF. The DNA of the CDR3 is TGTGCCAGCAGCTTGACTAGCGGGAGGAATAACGAGCAGTACTTC. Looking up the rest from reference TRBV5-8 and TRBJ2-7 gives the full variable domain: EAGVTQSPTHLIKTRGQQATLRCSPISGHTSVYWYQQALGLGLQFLLWYDEGEERNRGNFPPRFSGRQFPNYSSELNVNALELEDSALYLCASSLTSGRNNEQYFGPGTRLTVT.

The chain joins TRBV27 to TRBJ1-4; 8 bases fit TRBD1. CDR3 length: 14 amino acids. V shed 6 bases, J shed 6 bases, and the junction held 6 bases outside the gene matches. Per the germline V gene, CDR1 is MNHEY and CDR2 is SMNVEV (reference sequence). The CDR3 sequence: CASSPGQVDEKLFF. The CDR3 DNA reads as TGTGCCAGCAGCCCGGGACAGGTGGATGAAAAACTGTTTTTT.

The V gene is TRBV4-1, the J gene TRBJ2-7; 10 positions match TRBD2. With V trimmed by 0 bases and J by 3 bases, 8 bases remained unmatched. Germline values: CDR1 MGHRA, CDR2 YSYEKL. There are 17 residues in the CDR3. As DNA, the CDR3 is TGCGCCAGCAGCCAAGATCTCATGCTAGCGGGAGTCTACGAGCAGTACTTC. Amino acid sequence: CASSQDLMLAGVYEQYF.

The CDR3 DNA follows: TGTGCCAGCAGCCAACGGAGCGGACCCCAGGGTTTGCAGTTCTTC. This encodes CASSQRSGPQGLQFF. The genes are TRBV14 and TRBJ2-1; D might be TRBD1 or TRBD2, each matching 5 bases. Germline values: CDR1 SGHDN, CDR2 FVKESK. Trimming cost V 2 bases and J 12 bases, with 20 bases left between them. The CDR3 length is 15 residues.

Here the CDR3 DNA reads TGTGCCAGCATTAAGCAGGGCAACACAGATACGCAGTATTTT. As protein: CASIKQGNTDTQYF. This sequence joins TRBV7-9 and TRBJ2-3; the D gene is possibly TRBD1 (5 bases). In germline, CDR1 is SEHNR, CDR2 FQNEAQ (reference sequence). V lost 7 bases and J lost 2, with 13 bases in between. The CDR3 has 14 amino acids. Full variable domain (missing parts from reference TRBV7-9 and TRBJ2-3): DTGVSQNPRHKITKRGQNVTFRCDPISEHNRLYWYRQTLGQGPEFLTYFQNEAQLEKSRLLSDRFSAERPKGSFSTLEIQRTEQGDSAMYLCASIKQGNTDTQYFGPGTRLTVL.

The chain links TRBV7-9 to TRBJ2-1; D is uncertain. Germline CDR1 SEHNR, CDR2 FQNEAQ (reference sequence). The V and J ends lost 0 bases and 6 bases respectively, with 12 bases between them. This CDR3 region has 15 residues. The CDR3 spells CASSLAGLNRNEQFF. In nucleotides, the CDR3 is TGTGCCAGCAGCTTAGCCGGCTTAAATCGCAATGAGCAGTTCTTC.

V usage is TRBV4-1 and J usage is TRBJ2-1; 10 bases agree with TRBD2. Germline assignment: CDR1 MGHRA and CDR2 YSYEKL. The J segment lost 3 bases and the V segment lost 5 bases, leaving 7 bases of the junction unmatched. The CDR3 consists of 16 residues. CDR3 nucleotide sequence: TGCGCCAGCAGCGCACCAAGCGGGAGGGTCTACAATGAGCAGTTCTTC. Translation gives CASSAPSGRVYNEQFF.

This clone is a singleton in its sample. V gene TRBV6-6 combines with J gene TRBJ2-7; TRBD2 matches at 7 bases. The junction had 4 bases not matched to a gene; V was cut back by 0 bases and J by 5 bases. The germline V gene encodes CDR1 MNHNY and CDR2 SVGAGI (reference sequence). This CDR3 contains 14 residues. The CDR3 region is CASSYSASGHEQYF. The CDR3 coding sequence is TGTGCCAGCAGTTACTCAGCTAGCGGCCACGAGCAGTACTTC.

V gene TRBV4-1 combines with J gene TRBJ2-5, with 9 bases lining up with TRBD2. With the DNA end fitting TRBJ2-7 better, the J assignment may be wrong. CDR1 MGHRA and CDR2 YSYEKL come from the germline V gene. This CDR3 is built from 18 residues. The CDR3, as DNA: TGCGCCAGCAGCCAAGCCAACGTTCTAGCGGGGCTCTCCTACGAGCAGTACTTC. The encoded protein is CASSQANVLAGLSYEQYF.

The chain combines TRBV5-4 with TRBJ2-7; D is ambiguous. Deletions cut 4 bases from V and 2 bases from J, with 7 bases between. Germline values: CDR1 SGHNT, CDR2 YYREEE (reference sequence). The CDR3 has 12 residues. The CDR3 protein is CASSQDAYEQYF. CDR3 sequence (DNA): TGTGCCAGCAGCCAAGACGCCTACGAGCAGTACTTC.

CDR3 bases: TGCGCCAGCAGCTTTAATGAACTAGCGTATGAGCAGTTCTTC. This gives the protein CASSFNELAYEQFF. The chain carries TRBV5-1 and TRBJ2-1; 7 bases align to TRBD2. V was pared by 2 bases and J by 8 bases, with 7 bases of the junction left unmatched. CDR1 is SGHRS and CDR2 is YFSETQ in the germline V gene. The CDR3 has 14 amino acids.

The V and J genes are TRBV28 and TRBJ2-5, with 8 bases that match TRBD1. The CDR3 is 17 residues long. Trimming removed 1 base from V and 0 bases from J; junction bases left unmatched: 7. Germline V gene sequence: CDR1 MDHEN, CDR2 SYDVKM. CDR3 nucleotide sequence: TGTGCCAGCAGTTTATCCCCATCGACAGGGGACCAAGAGACCCAGTACTTC. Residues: CASSLSPSTGDQETQYF.